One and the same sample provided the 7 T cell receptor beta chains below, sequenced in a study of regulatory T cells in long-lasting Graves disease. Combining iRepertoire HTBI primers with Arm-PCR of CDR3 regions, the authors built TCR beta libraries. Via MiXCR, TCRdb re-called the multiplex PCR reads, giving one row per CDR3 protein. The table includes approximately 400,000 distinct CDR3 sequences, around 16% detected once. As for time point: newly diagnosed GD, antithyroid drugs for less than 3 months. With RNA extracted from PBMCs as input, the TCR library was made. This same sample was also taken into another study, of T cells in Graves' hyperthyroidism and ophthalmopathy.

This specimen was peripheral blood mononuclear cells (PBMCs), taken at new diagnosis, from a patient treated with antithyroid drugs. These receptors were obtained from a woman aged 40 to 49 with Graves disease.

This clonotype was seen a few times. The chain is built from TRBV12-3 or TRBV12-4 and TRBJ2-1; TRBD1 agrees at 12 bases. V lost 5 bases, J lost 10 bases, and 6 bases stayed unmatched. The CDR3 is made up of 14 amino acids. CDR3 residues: CASSPGQGAREQFF. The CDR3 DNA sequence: TGTGCCAGCAGTCCGGGACAGGGGGCGAGGGAGCAGTTCTTC.

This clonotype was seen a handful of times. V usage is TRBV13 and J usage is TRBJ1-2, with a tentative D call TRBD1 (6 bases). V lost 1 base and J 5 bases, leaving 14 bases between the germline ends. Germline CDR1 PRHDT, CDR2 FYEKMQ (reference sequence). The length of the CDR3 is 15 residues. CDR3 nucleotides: TGTGCCAGCAGCTTAGATGGCAGGGGAGGATATGGCTACACCTTC. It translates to CASSLDGRGGYGYTF.

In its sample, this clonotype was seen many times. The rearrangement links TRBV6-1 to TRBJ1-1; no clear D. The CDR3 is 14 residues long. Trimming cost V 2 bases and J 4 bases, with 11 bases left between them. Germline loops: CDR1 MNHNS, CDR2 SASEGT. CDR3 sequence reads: CASSEISAVTEAFF. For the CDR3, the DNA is TGTGCCAGCAGTGAAATATCGGCAGTCACTGAAGCTTTCTTT.

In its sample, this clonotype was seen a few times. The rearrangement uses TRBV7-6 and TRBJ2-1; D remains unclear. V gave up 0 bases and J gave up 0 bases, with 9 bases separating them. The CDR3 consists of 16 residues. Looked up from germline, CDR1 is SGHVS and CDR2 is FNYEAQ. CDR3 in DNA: TGTGCCAGCAGCTTAGCCCCAGAGAGCTCCTACAATGAGCAGTTCTTC. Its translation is CASSLAPESSYNEQFF.

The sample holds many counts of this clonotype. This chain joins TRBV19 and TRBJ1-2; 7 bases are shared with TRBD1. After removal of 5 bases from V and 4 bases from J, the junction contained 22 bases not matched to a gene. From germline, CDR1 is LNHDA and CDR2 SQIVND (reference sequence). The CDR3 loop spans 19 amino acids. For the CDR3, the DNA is TGTGCCAGTAGTTCCACCTCACGGACAGGCACTATCCGTGTCTATGGCTACACCTTC. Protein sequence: CASSSTSRTGTIRVYGYTF.

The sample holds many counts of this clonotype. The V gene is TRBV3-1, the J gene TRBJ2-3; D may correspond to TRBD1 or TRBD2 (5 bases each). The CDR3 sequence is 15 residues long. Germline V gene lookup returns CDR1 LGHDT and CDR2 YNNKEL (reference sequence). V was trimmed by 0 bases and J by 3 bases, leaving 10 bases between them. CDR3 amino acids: CASSQELGETDTQYF. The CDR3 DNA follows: TGTGCCAGCAGCCAAGAGCTGGGGGAAACAGATACGCAGTATTTT.

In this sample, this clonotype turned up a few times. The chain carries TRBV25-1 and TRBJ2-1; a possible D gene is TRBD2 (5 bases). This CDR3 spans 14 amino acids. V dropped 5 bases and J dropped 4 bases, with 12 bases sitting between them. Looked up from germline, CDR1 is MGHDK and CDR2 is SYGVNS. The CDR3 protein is CASSLQEEYNEQFF. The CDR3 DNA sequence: TGTGCCAGCAGTCTTCAGGAGGAATACAATGAGCAGTTCTTC.